The 28 T cell receptor beta chains reported below all come from one sample, sequenced in a study of shared clonotypes between healthy human individuals (dated by TCRdb to the early 2020s). The library was generated by the immunoSEQ multiplex PCR assay. Entries here come from immuneACCESS through TCRdb and include only in-frame sequences with V and J called. Some clones fail to appear in such tables; in the studies checked, an unresolved V gene covers under half of the shortfall, and the cause of the remainder is unknown. The sample table contains about 2 million clones; only one count was recorded for about 95% of them. The ten largest clones add up to about 1.1% of the sample. CD8 naive samples were obtained by positive selection for CCR7 among CD45RO-negative cells, yielding a CD45RA+CCR7+ population from which TemRA cells were excluded. Sequencing was performed on naive CD8+ T cells sorted from blood. The cell subset or site label on this specimen signifies: CD45RA+CCR7+. These receptors came from a man aged 18 to 35 in good health.

The rearrangement uses TRBV6-4 and TRBJ1-5, with D possibly being TRBD1 (5 bases). CDR1 MRHNA and CDR2 SNTAGT come from the germline V gene. The CDR3 loop spans 14 amino acids. V lost 5 bases to trimming and J lost 1 base, with 9 bases between them. In DNA, the CDR3 is TGTGCCAGCAGTAGGCAGGGAAGCAATCAGCCCCAGCATTTT. The encoded protein is CASSRQGSNQPQHF.

CDR3 residues: CASSLKLAGVMDTQYF. The CDR3 DNA follows: TGTGCCAGCAGTTTGAAACTAGCGGGGGTTATGGATACGCAGTATTTT. The chain joins TRBV28 to TRBJ2-3, with 11 bases matching TRBD2. CDR3 size: 16 residues. With V trimmed by 3 bases and J by 6 bases, 8 bases remained unmatched. The germline CDR1 and CDR2 sequences are MDHEN and SYDVKM.

This sequence joins TRBV7-9 and TRBJ2-1; TRBD2 matches 8 bases. V was pared by 6 bases and J by 0 bases, with 13 bases of the junction left unmatched. This CDR3 comprises 18 residues. Germline V gene data show CDR1 as SEHNR and CDR2 as FQNEAQ (reference sequence). The CDR3 spells CASRPPAGALSSYNEQFF. CDR3 nucleotides: TGTGCCAGCAGGCCACCAGCGGGGGCTTTAAGCTCCTACAATGAGCAGTTCTTC.

The rearrangement joins TRBV7-9 to TRBJ2-7, with D unresolved. The CDR3 covers 16 residues. Looked up from germline, CDR1 is SEHNR and CDR2 is FQNEAQ (reference sequence). Deletions cut 1 base from V and 3 bases from J, with 16 bases between. CDR3 sequence (DNA): TGTGCCAGCAGCTTAGTCAGTAGCTTGGGGAACTACGAGCAGTACTTC. Its translation: CASSLVSSLGNYEQYF.

The rearrangement links TRBV6-1 to TRBJ2-1, with 8 nucleotides matching TRBD1. CDR3 size: 15 residues. V shed 3 bases, J shed 4 bases, and the junction held 5 bases outside the gene matches. The germline gives CDR1 MNHNS, CDR2 SASEGT. The CDR3 DNA reads as TGTGCCAGCAGTGAGGAGGACAGGGATTACAATGAGCAGTTCTTC. Translating it yields CASSEEDRDYNEQFF.

This clone has just one count. The chain employs TRBV30 and TRBJ2-1, with TRBD2 matching 7 bases. With 8 bases clipped from V and 4 bases from J, the junction kept 11 bases outside the gene matches. Germline V gives CDR1 GTSNPN, CDR2 SVGIG (reference sequence). CDR3 length equals 14 residues. Written as DNA, the CDR3 is TGTGCCGGACGGGCGCTAGCGGTATACAATGAGCAGTTCTTC. Translated: CAGRALAVYNEQFF.

This chain links TRBV29-1 with TRBJ1-4, with D unresolved. Germline V CDR1 and CDR2: SQVTM, ANQGSEA. The CDR3 extends over 13 amino acids. V was shortened by 5 bases and J by 7 bases, with 14 bases between the two germline ends. CDR3 DNA: TGCAGCGTTTTGGATAGCCTTGGTGAAAAACTGTTTTTT. Its protein is CSVLDSLGEKLFF.

In the case of this clone: Other DNA sequences in the sample encode the same CDR3. J is TRBJ1-5 and V is TRBV27; D is uncertain. The CDR3 has 10 residues. With 5 bases removed from V and 7 bases from J, the gap between germline ends came to 3 bases. The germline V gene has CDR1 MNHEY and CDR2 SMNVEV (reference sequence). This CDR3 reads CASSRQPQHF. Written as DNA, the CDR3 is TGTGCCAGCAGTAGACAGCCCCAGCATTTT.

The rearrangement links TRBV27 to TRBJ2-7; a possible D gene is TRBD2 (7 bases). The CDR3 length is 15 residues. Trimming stripped 3 bases from V and 6 bases from J, with 18 bases between. Per germline, CDR1 MNHEY and CDR2 SMNVEV (reference sequence). Here the CDR3 reads CASSLGGRRSGEQYF. The CDR3 nucleotides are TGTGCCAGCAGTTTGGGGGGGCGCAGGTCTGGCGAGCAGTACTTC.

The rearrangement uses TRBV7-9 and TRBJ2-7, with 8 bases lining up with TRBD1. Losses at the gene ends were 6 bases for V and 3 bases for J; bases not matched to a gene: 4. The V gene's germline CDR1 is SEHNR and CDR2 FQNEAQ (reference sequence). The CDR3 length is 13 residues. The CDR3 sequence is CASRGQGVYEQYF. The CDR3 bases are TGTGCCAGCAGAGGACAGGGCGTCTACGAGCAGTACTTC.

This sequence joins TRBV15 and TRBJ1-4; D gene uncertain. Per germline, CDR1 LNHNV and CDR2 YYDKDF (reference sequence). Trimming left V 1 base short and J 7 bases short, with 10 bases between. The length of the CDR3 is 14 residues. The DNA of the CDR3 is TGTGCCACCAGCAGAGTGGGCCGACCTGAAAAACTGTTTTTT. Translation gives CATSRVGRPEKLFF.

CDR3 region: CASTLITMGDTIYF. In DNA form, the CDR3 reads TGTGCCAGCACCTTAATAACCATGGGGGACACCATATATTTT. This chain joins TRBV9 and TRBJ1-3; TRBD1 might be the D (5 bases). The ends were cut back, 6 bases at V and 8 bases at J, with 18 bases in the middle. The CDR3 loop spans 14 amino acids. Germline CDR1 and CDR2: SGDLS and YYNGEE.

V gene TRBV30 combines with J gene TRBJ1-5, with a weak D call TRBD1 (5 bases). The CDR3 is made up of 14 amino acids. Trimming removed 1 base at V and 1 base at J, with 8 bases between. Germline-derived CDR1 and CDR2 are GTSNPN and SVGIG (reference sequence). The CDR3 bases are TGTGCCTGGAGTGCGGGGGTAAGCAATCAGCCCCAGCATTTT. Translation gives CAWSAGVSNQPQHF. Combining the CDR3 with reference TRBV30 and TRBJ1-5 gives the whole variable domain SQTIHQWPATLVQPVGSPLSLECTVEGTSNPNLYWYRQAAGRGLQLLFYSVGIGQISSEVPQNLSASRPQDRQFILSSKKLLLSDSGFYLCAWSAGVSNQPQHFGDGTRLSIL.

The gene calls are TRBV27 and TRBJ2-1; D unclear. The CDR3 runs 11 residues. V gave up 7 bases and J gave up 10 bases, with 11 bases separating them. In germline, CDR1 is MNHEY, CDR2 SMNVEV (reference sequence). This chain's CDR3 is CASKFLGEQFF. The CDR3 region has the DNA TGTGCCAGCAAGTTCCTCGGAGAGCAGTTCTTC.

The rearrangement joins TRBV6-5 to TRBJ2-7, with a tentative D call TRBD2 (5 bases). The ends were cut back, 2 bases at V and 2 bases at J, with 13 bases in the middle. Germline V gives CDR1 MNHEY, CDR2 SVGAGI. The CDR3 covers 15 residues. CDR3 in amino acids: CASSYAKYGTYEQYF. CDR3 bases: TGTGCCAGCAGTTACGCCAAATACGGGACCTACGAGCAGTACTTC.

J is TRBJ1-3 and V is TRBV6-4, with 12 positions matching TRBD1. Germline CDR1 MRHNA, CDR2 SNTAGT. The CDR3 extends over 17 amino acids. The J segment lost 0 bases and the V segment lost 4 bases, leaving 4 bases of the junction unmatched. In DNA, the CDR3 is TGTGCCAGCAGTGGGGGGACAGGGGGCTACTCTGGAAACACCATATATTTT. It is translated as CASSGGTGGYSGNTIYF.

The V call is TRBV27, the J call TRBJ1-2, with a weak D call TRBD1 (6 bases). Trimming cost V 1 base and J 4 bases, with 10 bases left between them. The CDR3 length is 14 residues. Germline CDR1 reads MNHEY; CDR2 reads SMNVEV (reference sequence). The CDR3 is CASSLFGGRYGYTF. The CDR3 region has the DNA TGTGCCAGCAGTTTATTTGGGGGCCGCTATGGCTACACCTTC.

V is TRBV6-5 and J is TRBJ2-1, with D possibly matching TRBD2 (6 bases). V was shortened by 4 bases and J by 3 bases, with 16 bases between the two germline ends. The CDR3 has 16 amino acids. Germline CDR1 is MNHEY and CDR2 is SVGAGI. The DNA for the CDR3 is TGTGCCAGCAGTTCGTTAGGTAGCGGCCTCTACAATGAGCAGTTCTTC. Translated, it gives CASSSLGSGLYNEQFF.

About this clone itself: This sample also contains other DNA sequences that code for the same CDR3. The chain combines TRBV4-2 with TRBJ2-5, with 13 nucleotides matching TRBD2. Germline trimming cut 0 bases from V and 2 bases from J; bases unmatched to any gene: 3. CDR3 length: 17 residues. CDR1 is LGHNA and CDR2 is YNFKEQ in the germline V gene. The CDR3 spells CASSQELAGGLQETQYF. CDR3 bases: TGTGCCAGCAGCCAAGAACTAGCGGGGGGGCTTCAAGAGACCCAGTACTTC.

V is TRBV9 and J is TRBJ2-7, with 9 bases aligning to TRBD1. Germline CDR1 is SGDLS and CDR2 is YYNGEE. This CDR3 spans 16 amino acids. Trimming at V came to 4 bases and at J to 1 base, leaving 9 bases not matched to a gene. The CDR3 sequence: CASSPGTGTASYEQYF. The CDR3 DNA sequence: TGTGCCAGCAGCCCAGGGACAGGGACAGCATCCTACGAGCAGTACTTC.

The rearrangement uses TRBV30 and TRBJ2-1; the match to TRBD2 covers 7 bases. The CDR3 contains 17 residues. Trimming took 2 bases from V and 6 from J; bases not matched to a gene: 16. Germline CDR1 is GTSNPN and CDR2 is SVGIG (reference sequence). The CDR3 loop is CAWSLFPGLREFNEQFF. The CDR3 DNA sequence: TGTGCCTGGAGTCTTTTCCCCGGGTTGCGGGAGTTCAATGAGCAGTTCTTC.

Only one count was recorded for this clone. The chain employs TRBV7-9 and TRBJ1-1; D call uncertain. Trimming removed 8 bases from V and 1 base from J, with 8 bases in between. The CDR3 consists of 12 residues. Germline lookup yields CDR1 SEHNR and CDR2 FQNEAQ (reference sequence). CDR3 loop: CASQEENTEAFF. The CDR3 DNA follows: TGTGCCAGCCAGGAGGAGAACACTGAAGCTTTCTTT.

As DNA, the CDR3 is TGTGCCAGTAGTTCACTTCGACCCTCACTTGATGAAAAACTGTTTTTT. Translated: CASSSLRPSLDEKLFF. The chain links TRBV19 to TRBJ1-4; D unclear. Germline V lookup: CDR1 LNHDA, CDR2 SQIVND (reference sequence). The CDR3 is 16 residues long. The V end lost 5 bases, the J end lost 6 bases, and 19 bases lay between the germline ends.

V usage is TRBV6-5 and J usage is TRBJ2-2, with 7 bases that match TRBD1. The CDR3 spans 15 residues. V trimming: 6 bases; J trimming: 1 base; junction bases outside the gene matches: 5. CDR1 and CDR2 (germline): MNHEY, SVGAGI. The CDR3 nucleotides are TGTGCCAGCAGCCCCCGGGACAGGAACACCGGGGAGCTGTTTTTT. Translated, it gives CASSPRDRNTGELFF.

This chain uses TRBV5-1 with TRBJ1-1; no definite D call. V was shortened by 6 bases and J by 1 base, with 16 bases between the two germline ends. The CDR3 sequence is 15 residues long. Germline V gives CDR1 SGHRS, CDR2 YFSETQ. The CDR3 spells CASTLGWGENTEAFF. CDR3 bases: TGCGCCAGCACACTAGGGTGGGGTGAGAACACTGAAGCTTTCTTT.

The V and J genes are TRBV27 and TRBJ2-7; D possibly corresponds to TRBD2 (6 bases). V gave up 5 bases and J gave up 2 bases, with 19 bases separating them. The CDR3 runs 16 residues. The V gene's germline CDR1 is MNHEY and CDR2 SMNVEV (reference sequence). The CDR3 region is CASSPTPWGVAYEQYF. In DNA form, the CDR3 reads TGTGCCAGCAGTCCCACGCCCTGGGGGGTTGCCTACGAGCAGTACTTC.

To note about this clone: Different DNA sequences within this sample yield the same CDR3. This chain connects TRBV27 to TRBJ2-1; 12 positions agree with TRBD2. This CDR3 spans 15 amino acids. The germline V gene encodes CDR1 MNHEY and CDR2 SMNVEV (reference sequence). V was pared by 5 bases and J by 8 bases, with 7 bases of the junction left unmatched. CDR3 in DNA: TGTGCCAGCAGTCCAGGGACTAGCGGGCGCGATGAGCAGTTCTTC. Its translation: CASSPGTSGRDEQFF.

The chain employs TRBV5-1 and TRBJ2-7; 11 bases map to TRBD2. J was trimmed by 7 bases and V by 0 bases; bases with no gene match: 12. The CDR3 runs to 17 residues. CDR1 SGHRS and CDR2 YFSETQ come from the germline V gene. CDR3: CASSLEPLAGVFEEQYF. Written as DNA, the CDR3 is TGCGCCAGCAGCTTGGAACCACTAGCGGGAGTGTTTGAAGAGCAGTACTTC.